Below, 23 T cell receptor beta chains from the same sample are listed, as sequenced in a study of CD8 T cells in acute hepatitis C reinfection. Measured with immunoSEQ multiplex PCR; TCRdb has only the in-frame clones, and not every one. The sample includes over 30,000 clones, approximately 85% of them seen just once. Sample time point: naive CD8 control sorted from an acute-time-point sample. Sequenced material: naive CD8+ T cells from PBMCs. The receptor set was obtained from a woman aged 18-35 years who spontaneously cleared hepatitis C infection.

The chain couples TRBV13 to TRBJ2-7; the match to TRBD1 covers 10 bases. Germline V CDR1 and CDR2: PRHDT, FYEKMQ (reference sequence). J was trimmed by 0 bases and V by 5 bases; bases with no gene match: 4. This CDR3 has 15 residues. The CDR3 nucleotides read TGTGCCAGCAGCCCGGGACAGGGGTTCTCCTACGAGCAGTACTTC. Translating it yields CASSPGQGFSYEQYF. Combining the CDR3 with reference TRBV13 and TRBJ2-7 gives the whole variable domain AAGVIQSPRHLIKEKRETATLKCYPIPRHDTVYWYQQGPGQDPQFLISFYEKMQSDKGSIPDRFSAQQFSDYHSELNMSSLELGDSALYFCASSPGQGFSYEQYFGPGTRLTVT.

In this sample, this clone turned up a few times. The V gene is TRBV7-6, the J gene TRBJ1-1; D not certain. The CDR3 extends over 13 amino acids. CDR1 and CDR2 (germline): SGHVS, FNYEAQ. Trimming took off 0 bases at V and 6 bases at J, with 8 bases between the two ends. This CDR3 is CASSLAVFSEAFF. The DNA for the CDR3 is TGTGCCAGCAGCTTAGCAGTTTTCTCTGAAGCTTTCTTT.

CDR3 amino acids: CASTPGLAAYNEQFF. For the CDR3, the DNA is TGTGCCAGCACCCCAGGGCTAGCGGCATACAATGAGCAGTTCTTC. The rearrangement uses TRBV14 and TRBJ2-1; TRBD2 agrees at 7 bases. Unmatched junction bases numbered 10, after V lost 7 bases and J lost 4 bases. The germline V gene encodes CDR1 SGHDN and CDR2 FVKESK. The length of the CDR3 is 15 residues.

The CDR3 sequence is CASSTRLAKGGELFF. The CDR3 DNA sequence: TGTGCCAGCAGTACAAGACTAGCGAAGGGCGGGGAGCTGTTTTTT. The chain has TRBV27 and TRBJ2-2; the match to TRBD2 covers 8 bases. The germline V gene encodes CDR1 MNHEY and CDR2 SMNVEV (reference sequence). J was trimmed by 7 bases and V by 5 bases; bases with no gene match: 9. CDR3 length equals 15 residues.

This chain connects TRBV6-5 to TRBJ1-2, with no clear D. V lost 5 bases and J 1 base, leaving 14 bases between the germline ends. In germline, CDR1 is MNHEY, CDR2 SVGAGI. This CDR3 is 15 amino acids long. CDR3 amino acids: CASSPRTNFNYGYTF. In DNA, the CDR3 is TGTGCCAGCAGTCCGCGGACGAACTTTAACTATGGCTACACCTTC.

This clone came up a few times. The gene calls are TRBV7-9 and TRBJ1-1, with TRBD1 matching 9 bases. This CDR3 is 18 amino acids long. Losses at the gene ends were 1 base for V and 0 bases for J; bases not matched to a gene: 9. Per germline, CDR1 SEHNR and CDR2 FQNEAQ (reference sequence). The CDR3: CASSLEVGTGFMNTEAFF. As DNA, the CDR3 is TGTGCCAGCAGCTTAGAGGTGGGGACAGGGTTCATGAACACTGAAGCTTTCTTT.

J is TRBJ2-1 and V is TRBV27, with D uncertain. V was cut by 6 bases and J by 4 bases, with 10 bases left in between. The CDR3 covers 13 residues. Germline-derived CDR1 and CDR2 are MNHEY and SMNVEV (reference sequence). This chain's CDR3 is CASRPLGYNEQFF. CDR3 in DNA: TGTGCCAGCAGGCCGTTGGGGTACAATGAGCAGTTCTTC.

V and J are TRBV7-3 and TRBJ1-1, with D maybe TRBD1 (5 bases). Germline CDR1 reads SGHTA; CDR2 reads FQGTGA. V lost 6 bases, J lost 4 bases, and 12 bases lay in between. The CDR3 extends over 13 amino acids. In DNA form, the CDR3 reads TGTGCCAGCAGACGGGGGGTCGGCACTGAAGCTTTCTTT. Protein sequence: CASRRGVGTEAFF.

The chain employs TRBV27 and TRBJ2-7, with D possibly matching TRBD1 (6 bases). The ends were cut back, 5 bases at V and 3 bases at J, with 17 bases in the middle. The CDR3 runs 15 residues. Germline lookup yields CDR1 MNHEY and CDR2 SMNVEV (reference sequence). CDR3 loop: CASSKLRDKDYEQYF. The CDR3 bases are TGTGCCAGCAGTAAGCTCCGGGACAAAGACTACGAGCAGTACTTC.

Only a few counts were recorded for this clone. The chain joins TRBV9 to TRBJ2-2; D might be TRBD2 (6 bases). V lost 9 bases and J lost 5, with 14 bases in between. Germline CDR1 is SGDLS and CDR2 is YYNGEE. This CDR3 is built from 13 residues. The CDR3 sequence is CATQSGGTGELFF. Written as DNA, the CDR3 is TGTGCCACCCAATCCGGAGGGACCGGGGAGCTGTTTTTT.

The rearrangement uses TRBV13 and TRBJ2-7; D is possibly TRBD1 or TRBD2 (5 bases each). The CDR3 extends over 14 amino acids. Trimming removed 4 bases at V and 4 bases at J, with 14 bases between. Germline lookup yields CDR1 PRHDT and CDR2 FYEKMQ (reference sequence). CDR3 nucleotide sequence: TGTGCCAGCAGCTCAACCGGGACGGAATACGAGCAGTACTTC. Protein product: CASSSTGTEYEQYF.

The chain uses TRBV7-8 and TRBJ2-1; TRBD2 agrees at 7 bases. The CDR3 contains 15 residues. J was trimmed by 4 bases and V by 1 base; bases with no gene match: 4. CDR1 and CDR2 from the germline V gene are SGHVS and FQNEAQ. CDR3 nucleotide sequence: TGTGCCAGCAGCTTAGATGCTAGCGGATACAATGAGCAGTTCTTC. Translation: CASSLDASGYNEQFF.

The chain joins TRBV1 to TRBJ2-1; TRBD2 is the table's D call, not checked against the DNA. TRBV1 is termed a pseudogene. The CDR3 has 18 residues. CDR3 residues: CTSRPGGAGRRSYNEQFF. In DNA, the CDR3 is TGCACCAGCAGACCCGGGGGAGCGGGAAGAAGGTCCTACAATGAGCAGTTCTTC.

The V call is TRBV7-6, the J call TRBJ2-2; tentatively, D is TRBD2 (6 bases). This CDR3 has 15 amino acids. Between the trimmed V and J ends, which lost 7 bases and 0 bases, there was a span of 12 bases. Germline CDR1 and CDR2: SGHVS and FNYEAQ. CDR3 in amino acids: CASTGLAPNTGELFF. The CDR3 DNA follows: TGTGCCAGCACGGGGCTAGCGCCGAACACCGGGGAGCTGTTTTTT.

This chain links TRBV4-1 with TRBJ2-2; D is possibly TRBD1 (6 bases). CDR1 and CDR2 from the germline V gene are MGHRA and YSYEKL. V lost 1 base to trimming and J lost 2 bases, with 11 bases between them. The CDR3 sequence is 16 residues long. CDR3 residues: CASSQVGTSNTGELFF. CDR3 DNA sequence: TGCGCCAGCAGCCAAGTCGGGACATCTAACACCGGGGAGCTGTTTTTT.

CDR3 in DNA: TGTGCCAGTAGTCACAGGGGCCAGTACAATGAGCAGTTCTTC. As protein: CASSHRGQYNEQFF. This chain uses TRBV19 with TRBJ2-1; 7 bases are shared with TRBD1. There are 14 residues in the CDR3. Germline CDR1 and CDR2: LNHDA and SQIVND (reference sequence). V lost 5 bases to trimming and J lost 4 bases; unmatched junction nucleotides: 5.

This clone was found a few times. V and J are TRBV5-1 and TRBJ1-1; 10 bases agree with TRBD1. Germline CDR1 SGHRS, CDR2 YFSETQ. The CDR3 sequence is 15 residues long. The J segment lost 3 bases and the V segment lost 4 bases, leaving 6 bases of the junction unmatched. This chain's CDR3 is CASSIPGTGDTEAFF. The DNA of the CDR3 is TGCGCCAGCAGCATCCCCGGGACAGGGGACACTGAAGCTTTCTTT.

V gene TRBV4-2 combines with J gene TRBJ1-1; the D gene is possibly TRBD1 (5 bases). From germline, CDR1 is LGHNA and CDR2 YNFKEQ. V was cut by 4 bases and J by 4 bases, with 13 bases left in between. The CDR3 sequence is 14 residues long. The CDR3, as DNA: TGTGCCAGCAGCCCGATTACCGGGGCCACTGAAGCTTTCTTT. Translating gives CASSPITGATEAFF.

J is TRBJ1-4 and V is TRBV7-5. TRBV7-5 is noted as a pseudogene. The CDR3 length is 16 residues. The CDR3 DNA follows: TGTGTCAGAAGACAAGACGGACGTCGGGCTAATGAAAAACTGTTTTTT. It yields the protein CVRRQDGRRANEKLFF.

DNA for the CDR3: TGTGCTAGTGGTTTGGGCGGGAGCTCCTACGAGCAGTACTTC. This translates into CASGLGGSSYEQYF. The chain employs TRBV12-5 and TRBJ2-7; 7 nucleotides match TRBD2. The ends lost 1 base at V and 0 bases at J; junction bases unmatched: 0. CDR1 is LGHNT, CDR2 FRNRAP, per germline. The CDR3 extends over 14 amino acids.

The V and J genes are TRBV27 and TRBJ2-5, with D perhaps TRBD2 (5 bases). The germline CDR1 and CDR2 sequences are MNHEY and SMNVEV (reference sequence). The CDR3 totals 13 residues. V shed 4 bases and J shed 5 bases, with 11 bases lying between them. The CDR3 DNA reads TGTGCCAGCAGTTCAAAATCGGGGGAGACCCAGTACTTC. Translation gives CASSSKSGETQYF.

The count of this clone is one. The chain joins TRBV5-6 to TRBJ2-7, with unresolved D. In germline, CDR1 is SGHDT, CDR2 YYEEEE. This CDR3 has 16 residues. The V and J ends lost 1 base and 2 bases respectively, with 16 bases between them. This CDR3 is CASSLPSTPGAYEQYF. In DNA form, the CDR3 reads TGTGCCAGCAGCTTGCCTTCAACTCCGGGTGCCTACGAGCAGTACTTC.

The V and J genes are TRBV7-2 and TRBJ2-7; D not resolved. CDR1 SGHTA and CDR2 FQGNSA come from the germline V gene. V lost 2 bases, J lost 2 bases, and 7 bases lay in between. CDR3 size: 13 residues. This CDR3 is CASSLTDTYEQYF. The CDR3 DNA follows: TGTGCCAGCAGCTTAACGGATACCTACGAGCAGTACTTC.